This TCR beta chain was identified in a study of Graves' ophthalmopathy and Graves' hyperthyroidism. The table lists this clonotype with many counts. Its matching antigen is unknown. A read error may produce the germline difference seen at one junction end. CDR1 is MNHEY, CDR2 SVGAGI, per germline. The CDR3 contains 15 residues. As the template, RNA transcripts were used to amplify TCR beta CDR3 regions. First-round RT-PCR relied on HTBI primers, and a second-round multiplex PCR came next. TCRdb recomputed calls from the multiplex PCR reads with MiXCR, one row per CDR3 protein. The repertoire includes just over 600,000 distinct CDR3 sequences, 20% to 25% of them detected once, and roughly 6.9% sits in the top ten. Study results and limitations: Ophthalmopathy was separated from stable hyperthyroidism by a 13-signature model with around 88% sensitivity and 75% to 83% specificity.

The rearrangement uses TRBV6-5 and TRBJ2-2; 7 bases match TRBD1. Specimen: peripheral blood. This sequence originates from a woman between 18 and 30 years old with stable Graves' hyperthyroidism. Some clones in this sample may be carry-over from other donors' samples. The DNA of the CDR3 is TGTGCCAGCAGTTCGGGACAGACGAAGACCGGGGAGCTGTTTTTT. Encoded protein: CASSSGQTKTGELFF.